The present T cell receptor beta chain was sequenced within a study of T cells after yellow fever vaccination. TCRdb called the 5' RACE reads again in MiXCR, with one record for every CDR3 protein. The sample contains approximately 160,000 distinct CDR3 sequences, approximately 10% of which appear only once. The CDR3 has 14 amino acids. V lost 4 bases to trimming and J lost 9 bases; unmatched junction nucleotides: 7. The V gene's germline CDR1 is SGDLS and CDR2 YYNGEE. Regarding the study as a whole: Clones that expanded after primary vaccination mostly reappeared after the booster (96% CD4, approximately 85% CD8). FACS-sorted repertoires could contain abundant clonotypes contaminating from the bulk population.

This clonotype was picked up many times. Its antigen is undetermined. The TCR comes from a man between 18 and 29 years old who received the YFV17D yellow fever vaccine. This rearrangement joins TRBV9 to TRBJ2-1; 10 bases match TRBD2. Sample: CD8+ T cells sorted from PBMCs, taken 45 days after the yellow fever booster vaccination. The CDR3 loop is CASSMTTSGTEQFF. The CDR3 nucleotides are TGTGCCAGCAGCATGACTACTAGCGGGACTGAGCAGTTCTTC.